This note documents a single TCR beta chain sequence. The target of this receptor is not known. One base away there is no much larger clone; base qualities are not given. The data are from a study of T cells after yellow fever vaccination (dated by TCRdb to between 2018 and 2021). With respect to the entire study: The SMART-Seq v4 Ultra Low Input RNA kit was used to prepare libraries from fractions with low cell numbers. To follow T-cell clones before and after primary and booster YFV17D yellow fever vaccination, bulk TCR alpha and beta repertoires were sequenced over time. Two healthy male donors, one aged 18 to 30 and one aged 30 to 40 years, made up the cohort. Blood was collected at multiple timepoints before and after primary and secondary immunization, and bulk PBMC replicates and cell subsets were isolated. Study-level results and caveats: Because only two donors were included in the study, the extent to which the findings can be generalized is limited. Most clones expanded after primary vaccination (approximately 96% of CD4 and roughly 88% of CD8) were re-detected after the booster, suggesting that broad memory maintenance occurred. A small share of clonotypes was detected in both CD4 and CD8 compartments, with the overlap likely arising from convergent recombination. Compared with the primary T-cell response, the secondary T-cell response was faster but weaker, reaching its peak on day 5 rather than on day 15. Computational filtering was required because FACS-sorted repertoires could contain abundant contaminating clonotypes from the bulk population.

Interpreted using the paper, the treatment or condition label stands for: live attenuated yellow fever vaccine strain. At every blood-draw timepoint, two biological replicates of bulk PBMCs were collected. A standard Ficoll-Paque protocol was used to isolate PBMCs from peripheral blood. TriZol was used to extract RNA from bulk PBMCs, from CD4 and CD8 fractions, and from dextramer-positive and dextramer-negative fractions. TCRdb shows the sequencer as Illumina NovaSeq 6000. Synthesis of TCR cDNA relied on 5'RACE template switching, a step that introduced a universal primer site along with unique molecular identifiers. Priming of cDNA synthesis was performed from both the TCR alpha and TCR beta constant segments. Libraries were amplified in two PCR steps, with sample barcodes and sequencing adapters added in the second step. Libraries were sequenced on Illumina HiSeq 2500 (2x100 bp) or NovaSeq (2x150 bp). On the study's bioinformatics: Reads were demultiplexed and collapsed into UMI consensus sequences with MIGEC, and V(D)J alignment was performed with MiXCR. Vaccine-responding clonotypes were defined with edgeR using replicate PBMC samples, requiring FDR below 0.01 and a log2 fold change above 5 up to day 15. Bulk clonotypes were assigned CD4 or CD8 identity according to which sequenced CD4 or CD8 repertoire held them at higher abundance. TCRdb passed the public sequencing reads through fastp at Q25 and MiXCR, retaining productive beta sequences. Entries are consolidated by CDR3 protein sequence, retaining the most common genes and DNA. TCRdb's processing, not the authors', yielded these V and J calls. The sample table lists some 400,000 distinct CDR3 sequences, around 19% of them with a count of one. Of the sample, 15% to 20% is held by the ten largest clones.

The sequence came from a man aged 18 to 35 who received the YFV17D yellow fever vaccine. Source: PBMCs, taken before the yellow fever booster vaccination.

The sequence in DNA is TGTGCCAGCAGTTACAACCAGGGTCGAGGCGAGCAGTACTTC. This encodes CASSYNQGRGEQYF. The V gene is TRBV6-5 and the J gene is TRBJ2-7; tentative D gene TRBD1, with 5 bases matching. The CDR3 has 14 amino acids, counting the end cysteine and phenylalanine. The only DNA kept is the CDR3, 42 bases in frame from the first base. CDR1 and CDR2 were assigned from the germline V gene as MNHEY and SVGAGI. Deletion took 2 bases off V and 6 bases off J, with a span of 14 bases between the germline ends.